Below, 8 T cell receptor beta chains from the same sample are listed, as sequenced in a study of blood T cells in healthy people across ages. The second PCR ran about 6 to 12 cycles with a sample-barcoded 5' primer and J-beta primers. TCRdb reprocessed the 5' RACE reads via MiXCR and lists one record per CDR3 protein. The table records approximately 1,700,000 distinct CDR3 sequences, 39% of them present only once. The sample taken for sequencing was blood. These receptors were obtained from a human donor in good health.

With respect to this clonotype: The junction departs from the called germline gene at one end, perhaps through a read error. The CDR3 DNA is TGCGGCGTTCAAGAACAGGGTAATCAGCCCCAGCATTTT. Translated, it gives CGVQEQGNQPQHF. The V call is TRBV29-1, the J call TRBJ1-5; a possible D gene is TRBD1 (6 bases). Germline values: CDR1 SQVTM, CDR2 ANQGSEA. The CDR3 sequence is 13 residues long.

The gene calls are TRBV29-1 and TRBJ2-5; D perhaps matches TRBD1 (6 bases). V was pared by 3 bases and J by 5 bases, with 16 bases between. Per germline, CDR1 SQVTM and CDR2 ANQGSEA. The CDR3 is 14 amino acids. CDR3 bases: TGCAGCGTTGAGGGGGCAGGGTGGGGGGAGACCCAGTACTTC. It specifies CSVEGAGWGETQYF. The full variable domain, in which reference TRBV29-1 and TRBJ2-5 provide the parts outside the CDR3, is SAVISQKPSRDICQRGTSLTIQCQVDSQVTMMFWYRQQPGQSLTLIATANQGSEATYESGFVIDKFPISRPNLTFSTLTVSNMSPEDSSIYLCSVEGAGWGETQYFGPGTRLLVL.

The chain employs TRBV29-1 and TRBJ2-1; maybe TRBD1 (5 bases). The CDR3 is 14 amino acids. Trimming removed 5 bases at V and 0 bases at J, with 11 bases between. CDR1 and CDR2 (germline): SQVTM, ANQGSEA. In DNA form, the CDR3 reads TGCAGCGTTCGACAGAGGAGCTCCTACAATGAGCAGTTCTTC. Its translation: CSVRQRSSYNEQFF.

The gene calls are TRBV12-3 or TRBV12-4 and TRBJ2-1; D possibly matches TRBD1 or TRBD2 (5 bases each). Deletions cut 6 bases from V and 8 bases from J, with 11 bases between. CDR3 length equals 12 residues. Here the CDR3 reads CASRRDGDEQFF. DNA of the CDR3: TGTGCCAGCAGACGGGACGGGGATGAGCAGTTCTTC.

This chain joins TRBV11-2 and TRBJ1-1, with D perhaps matching TRBD1 (5 bases). Germline V gene lookup returns CDR1 SGHAT and CDR2 FQNNGV. Deletions cut 8 bases from V and 6 bases from J, with 13 bases between. This CDR3 contains 12 residues. CDR3 nucleotides: TGTGCCAGCGGTTCTGGGACCCCTGAAGCTTTCTTT. The encoded protein is CASGSGTPEAFF.

This clonotype was counted only a few times. This chain uses TRBV5-1 with TRBJ1-5, with TRBD1 as a possible D gene (5 bases). V lost 4 bases to trimming and J lost 0 bases, with 8 bases between them. The CDR3 runs 14 residues. CDR1 and CDR2 (germline): SGHRS, YFSETQ. This CDR3 reads CASSRDDSNQPQHF. CDR3 sequence (DNA): TGCGCCAGCAGCCGGGACGATAGCAATCAGCCCCAGCATTTT.

The gene calls are TRBV5-1 and TRBJ2-3; D gene ambiguous. The CDR3 is 14 amino acids. The germline gives CDR1 SGHRS, CDR2 YFSETQ. Deletions cut 4 bases from V and 4 bases from J, with 13 bases between. The CDR3 DNA is TGCGCCAGCAGCCCAACCCAACCCGCAGATACGCAGTATTTT. This sequence encodes CASSPTQPADTQYF.

This clonotype was observed once. One base away lies a much larger clone, so this may be a sequencing read error. The V call is TRBV7-2, the J call TRBJ2-1; 10 positions match TRBD2. The CDR3 sequence is 15 residues long. Per germline, CDR1 SGHTA and CDR2 FQGNSA. Written as DNA, the CDR3 is TGTGCCAGCAGTTTCACTAGCGGGGCGTACAATGGGCAGTTCTTC. It encodes CASSFTSGAYNGQFF.